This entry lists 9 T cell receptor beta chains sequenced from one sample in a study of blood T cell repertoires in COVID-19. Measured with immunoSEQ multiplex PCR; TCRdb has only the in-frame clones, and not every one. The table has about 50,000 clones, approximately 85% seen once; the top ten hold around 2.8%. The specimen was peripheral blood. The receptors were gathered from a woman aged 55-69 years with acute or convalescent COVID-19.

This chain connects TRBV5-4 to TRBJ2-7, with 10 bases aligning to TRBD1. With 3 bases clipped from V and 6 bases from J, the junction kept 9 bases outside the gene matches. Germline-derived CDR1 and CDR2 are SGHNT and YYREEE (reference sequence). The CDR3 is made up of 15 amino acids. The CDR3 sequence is CASSSPGQGFAEQYF. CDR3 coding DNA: TGTGCCAGCAGCTCCCCGGGACAGGGGTTCGCCGAGCAGTACTTC.

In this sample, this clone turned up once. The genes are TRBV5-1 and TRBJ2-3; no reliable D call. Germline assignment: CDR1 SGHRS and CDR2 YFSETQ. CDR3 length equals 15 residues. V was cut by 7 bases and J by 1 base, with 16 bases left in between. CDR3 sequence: CASSQDGVRTDTQYF. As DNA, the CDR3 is TGCGCCAGCTCGCAGGATGGCGTCCGCACAGATACGCAGTATTTT.

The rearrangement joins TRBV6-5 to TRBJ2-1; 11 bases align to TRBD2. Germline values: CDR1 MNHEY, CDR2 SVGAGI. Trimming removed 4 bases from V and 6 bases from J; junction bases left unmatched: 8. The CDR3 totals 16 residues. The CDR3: CASSSLAGGRVNEQFF. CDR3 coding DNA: TGTGCCAGCAGTTCCTTAGCGGGGGGGCGGGTCAATGAGCAGTTCTTC.

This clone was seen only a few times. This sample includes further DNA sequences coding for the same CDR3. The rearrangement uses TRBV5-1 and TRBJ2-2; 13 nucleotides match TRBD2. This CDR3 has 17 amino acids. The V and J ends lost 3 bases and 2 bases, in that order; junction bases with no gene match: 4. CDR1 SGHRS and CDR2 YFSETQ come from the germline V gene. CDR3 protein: CASSWTSGSPNTGELFF. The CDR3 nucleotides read TGCGCCAGCAGCTGGACTAGCGGGAGCCCCAACACCGGGGAGCTGTTTTTT. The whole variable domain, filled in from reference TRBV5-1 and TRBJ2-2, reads KAGVTQTPRYLIKTRGQQVTLSCSPISGHRSVSWYQQTPGQGLQFLFEYFSETQRNKGNFPGRFSGRQFSNSRSEMNVSTLELGDSALYLCASSWTSGSPNTGELFFGEGSRLTVL.

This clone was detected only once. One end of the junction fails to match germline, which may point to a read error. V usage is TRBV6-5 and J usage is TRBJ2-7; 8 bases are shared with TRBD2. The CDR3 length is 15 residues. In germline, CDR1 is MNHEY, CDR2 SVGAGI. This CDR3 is CASSLLPTSGAEEYF. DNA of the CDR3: TGTGCCAGCAGCCTCCTCCCTACTAGCGGAGCCGAGGAGTACTTC.

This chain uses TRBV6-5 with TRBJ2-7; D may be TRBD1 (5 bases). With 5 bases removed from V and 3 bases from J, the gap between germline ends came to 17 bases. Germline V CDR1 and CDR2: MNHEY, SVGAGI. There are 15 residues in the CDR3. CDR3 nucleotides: TGTGCCAGCAGTCTAATCGGGCAGGGCCACTACGAGCAGTACTTC. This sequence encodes CASSLIGQGHYEQYF.

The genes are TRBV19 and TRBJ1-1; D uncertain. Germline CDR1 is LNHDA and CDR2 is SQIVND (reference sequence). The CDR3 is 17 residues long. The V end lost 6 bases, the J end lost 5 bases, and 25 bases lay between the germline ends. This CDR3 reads CASRSSLLRRGRTEAFF. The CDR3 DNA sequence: TGTGCCAGTAGGAGTTCGCTACTTAGACGGGGAAGGACTGAAGCTTTCTTT.

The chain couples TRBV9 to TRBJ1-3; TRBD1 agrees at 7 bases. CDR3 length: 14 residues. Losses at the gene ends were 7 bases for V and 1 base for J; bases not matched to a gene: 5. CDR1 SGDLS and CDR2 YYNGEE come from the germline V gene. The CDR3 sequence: CASGTGASGNTIYF. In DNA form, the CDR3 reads TGTGCCAGCGGAACAGGGGCTTCTGGAAACACCATATATTTT.

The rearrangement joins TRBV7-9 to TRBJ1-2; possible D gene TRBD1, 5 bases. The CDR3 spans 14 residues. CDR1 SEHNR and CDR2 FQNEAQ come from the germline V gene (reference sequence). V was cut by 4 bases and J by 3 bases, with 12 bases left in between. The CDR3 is CASSYTGSDYGYTF. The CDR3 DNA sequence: TGTGCCAGCAGCTATACAGGATCGGACTATGGCTACACCTTC.